What follows describes a single TCR beta chain. Primers for the PCR totalled 60 Vbeta and 13 Jbeta. Sequencing was performed with immunoSEQ multiplex PCR; in TCRdb, only in-frame clones are kept and a portion is missing. In the table there are roughly 75,000 clones, approximately 82% of which are singletons. V gave up 6 bases and J gave up 7 bases; unmatched junction bases: 12. Per the germline V gene, CDR1 is SGHRS and CDR2 is YFSETQ. This CDR3 has 16 residues. This entry belongs to a study of cytomegalovirus exposure and HLA in healthy donors. The chain joins TRBV5-1 to TRBJ2-7; 14 bases fit TRBD2. Material for sequencing was PBMCs. This receptor was identified in a man between 65 and 85 years old in good health and CMV-seropositive. The CDR3 DNA is TGCGCCAGCAAAGAATCGGGACTAGCGGGAGTCGGAGAGCAGTACTTC. It translates to CASKESGLAGVGEQYF.